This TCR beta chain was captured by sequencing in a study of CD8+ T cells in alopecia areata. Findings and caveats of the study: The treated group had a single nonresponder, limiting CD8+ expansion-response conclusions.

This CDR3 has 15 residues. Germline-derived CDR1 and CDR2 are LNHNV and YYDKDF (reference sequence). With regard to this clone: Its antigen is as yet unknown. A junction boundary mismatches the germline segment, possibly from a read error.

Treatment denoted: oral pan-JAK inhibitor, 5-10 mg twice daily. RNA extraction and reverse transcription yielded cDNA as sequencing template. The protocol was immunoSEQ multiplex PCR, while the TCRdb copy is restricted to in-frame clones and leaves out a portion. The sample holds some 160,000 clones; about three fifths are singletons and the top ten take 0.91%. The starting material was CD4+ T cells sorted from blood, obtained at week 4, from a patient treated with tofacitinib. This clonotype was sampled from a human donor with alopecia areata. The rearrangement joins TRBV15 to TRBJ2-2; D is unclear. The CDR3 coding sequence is TGTGCCACCAGCAGTACCTACTTCAACACCGAGGAGCTGTTTTTT. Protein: CATSSTYFNTEELFF.